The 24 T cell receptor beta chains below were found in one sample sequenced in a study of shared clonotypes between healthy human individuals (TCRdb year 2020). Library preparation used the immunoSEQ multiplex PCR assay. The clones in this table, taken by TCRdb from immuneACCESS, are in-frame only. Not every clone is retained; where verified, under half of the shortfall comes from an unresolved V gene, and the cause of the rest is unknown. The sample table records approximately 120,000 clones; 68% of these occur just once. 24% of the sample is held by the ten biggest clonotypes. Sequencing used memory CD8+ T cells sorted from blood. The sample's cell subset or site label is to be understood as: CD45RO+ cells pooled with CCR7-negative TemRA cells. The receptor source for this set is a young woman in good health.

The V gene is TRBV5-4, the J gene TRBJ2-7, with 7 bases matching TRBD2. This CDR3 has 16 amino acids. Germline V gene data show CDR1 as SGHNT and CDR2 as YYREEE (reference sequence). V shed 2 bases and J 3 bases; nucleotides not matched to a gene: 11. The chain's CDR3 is CASSLGGRLGYYEQYF. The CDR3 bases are TGTGCCAGCAGCTTAGGCGGGAGACTGGGCTACTACGAGCAGTACTTC.

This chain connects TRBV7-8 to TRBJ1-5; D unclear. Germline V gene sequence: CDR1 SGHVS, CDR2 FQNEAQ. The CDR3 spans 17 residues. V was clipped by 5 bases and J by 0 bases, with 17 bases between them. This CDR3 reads CASSLIRLPYSNQPQHF. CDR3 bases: TGTGCCAGCAGCCTAATAAGGTTACCTTATAGCAATCAGCCCCAGCATTTT. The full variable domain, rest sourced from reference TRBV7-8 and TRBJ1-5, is GAGVSQSPRYKVAKRGQDVALRCDPISGHVSLFWYQQALGQGPEFLTYFQNEAQLDKSGLPSDRFFAERPEGSVSTLKIQRTQQEDSAVYLCASSLIRLPYSNQPQHFGDGTRLSIL.

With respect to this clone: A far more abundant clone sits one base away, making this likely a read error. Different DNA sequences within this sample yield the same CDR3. The chain's CDR3 is CASKGQAKYEQYF. In DNA, the CDR3 is TGTGCCAGCAAGGGGCAAGCGAAATACGAGCAGTACTTC. The gene calls are TRBV2 and TRBJ2-7, with D perhaps TRBD1 (5 bases). V lost 7 bases and J lost 4, with 14 bases in between. Germline V CDR1 and CDR2: SNHLY, FYNNEI. The CDR3 loop spans 13 amino acids.

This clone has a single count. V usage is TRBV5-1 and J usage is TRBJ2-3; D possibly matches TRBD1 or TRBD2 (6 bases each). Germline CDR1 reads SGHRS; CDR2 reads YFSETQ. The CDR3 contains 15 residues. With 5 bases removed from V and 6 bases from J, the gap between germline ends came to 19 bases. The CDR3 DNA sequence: TGCGCCAGCAGTCCGGAATCGGGGGCGTGGGATACGCAGTATTTT. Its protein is CASSPESGAWDTQYF. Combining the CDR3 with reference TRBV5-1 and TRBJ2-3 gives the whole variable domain KAGVTQTPRYLIKTRGQQVTLSCSPISGHRSVSWYQQTPGQGLQFLFEYFSETQRNKGNFPGRFSGRQFSNSRSEMNVSTLELGDSALYLCASSPESGAWDTQYFGPGTRLTVL.

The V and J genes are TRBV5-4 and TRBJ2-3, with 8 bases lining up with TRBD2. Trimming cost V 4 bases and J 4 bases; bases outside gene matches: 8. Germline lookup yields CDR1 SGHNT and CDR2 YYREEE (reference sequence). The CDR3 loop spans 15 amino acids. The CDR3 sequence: CASSLSGSRADTQYF. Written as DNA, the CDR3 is TGTGCCAGCAGCCTAAGCGGGAGCAGGGCAGATACGCAGTATTTT.

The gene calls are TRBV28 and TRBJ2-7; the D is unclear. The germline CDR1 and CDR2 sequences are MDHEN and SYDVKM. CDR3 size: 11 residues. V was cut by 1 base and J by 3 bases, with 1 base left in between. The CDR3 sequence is CASSLYYEQYF. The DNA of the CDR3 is TGTGCCAGCAGTTTATACTACGAGCAGTACTTC.

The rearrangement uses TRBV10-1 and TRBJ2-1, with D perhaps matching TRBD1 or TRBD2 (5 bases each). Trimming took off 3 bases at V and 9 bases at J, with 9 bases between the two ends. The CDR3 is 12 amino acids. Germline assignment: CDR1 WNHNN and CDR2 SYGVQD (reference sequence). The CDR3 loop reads CASSDEGTEQFF. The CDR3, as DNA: TGCGCCAGCAGTGATGAAGGGACTGAGCAGTTCTTC.

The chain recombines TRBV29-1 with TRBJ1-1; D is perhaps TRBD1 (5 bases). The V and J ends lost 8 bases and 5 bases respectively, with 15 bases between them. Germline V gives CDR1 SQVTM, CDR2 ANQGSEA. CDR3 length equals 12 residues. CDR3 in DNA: TGCAGCCATCACGGGGGTGAAACTGAAGCTTTCTTT. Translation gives CSHHGGETEAFF.

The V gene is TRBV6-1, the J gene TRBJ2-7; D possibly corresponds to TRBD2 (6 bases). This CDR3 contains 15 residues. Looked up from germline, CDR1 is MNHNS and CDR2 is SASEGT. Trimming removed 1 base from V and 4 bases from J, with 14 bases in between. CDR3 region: CASSEGVGGVYEQYF. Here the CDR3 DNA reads TGTGCCAGCAGTGAAGGGGTGGGAGGCGTTTACGAGCAGTACTTC.

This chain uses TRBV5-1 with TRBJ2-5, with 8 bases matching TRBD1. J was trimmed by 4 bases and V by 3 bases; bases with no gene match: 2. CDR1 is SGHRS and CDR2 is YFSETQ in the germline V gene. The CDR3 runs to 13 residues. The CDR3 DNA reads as TGCGCCAGCAGCTATGGACAGGGAGAGACCCAGTACTTC. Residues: CASSYGQGETQYF.

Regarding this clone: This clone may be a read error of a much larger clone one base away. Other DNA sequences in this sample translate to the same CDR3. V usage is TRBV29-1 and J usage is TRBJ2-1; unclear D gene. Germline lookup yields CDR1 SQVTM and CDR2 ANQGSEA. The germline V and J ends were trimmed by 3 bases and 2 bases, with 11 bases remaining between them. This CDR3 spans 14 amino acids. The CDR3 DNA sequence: TGCAGCGTTGACTCCGCAGGAACCTACAATGAGCAGTTCTTC. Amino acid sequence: CSVDSAGTYNEQFF.

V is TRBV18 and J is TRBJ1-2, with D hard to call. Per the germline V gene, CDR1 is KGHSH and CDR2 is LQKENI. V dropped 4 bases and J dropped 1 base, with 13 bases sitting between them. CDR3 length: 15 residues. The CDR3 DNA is TGTGCCAGCTCACTCCGGACGGATGATAACTATGGCTACACCTTC. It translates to CASSLRTDDNYGYTF.

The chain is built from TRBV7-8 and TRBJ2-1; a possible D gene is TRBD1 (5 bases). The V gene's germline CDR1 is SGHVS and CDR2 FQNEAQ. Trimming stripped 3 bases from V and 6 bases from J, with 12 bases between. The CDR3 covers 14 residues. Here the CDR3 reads CASSLWATGNEQFF. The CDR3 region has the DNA TGTGCCAGCAGCTTGTGGGCCACAGGCAATGAGCAGTTCTTC.

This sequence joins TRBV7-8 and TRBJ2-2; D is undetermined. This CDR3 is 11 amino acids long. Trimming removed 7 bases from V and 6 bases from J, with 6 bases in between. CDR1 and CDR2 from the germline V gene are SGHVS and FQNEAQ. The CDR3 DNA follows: TGTGCCAGCATCGTAGCCGGGGAGCTGTTTTTT. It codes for CASIVAGELFF. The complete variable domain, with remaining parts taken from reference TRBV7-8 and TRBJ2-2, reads GAGVSQSPRYKVAKRGQDVALRCDPISGHVSLFWYQQALGQGPEFLTYFQNEAQLDKSGLPSDRFFAERPEGSVSTLKIQRTQQEDSAVYLCASIVAGELFFGEGSRLTVL.

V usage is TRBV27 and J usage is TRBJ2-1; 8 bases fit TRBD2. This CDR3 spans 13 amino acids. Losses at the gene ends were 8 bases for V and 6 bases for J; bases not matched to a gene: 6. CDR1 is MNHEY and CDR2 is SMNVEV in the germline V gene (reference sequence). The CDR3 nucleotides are TGTGCCAGCGGACTAGCCCTCTCCAATGAGCAGTTCTTC. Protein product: CASGLALSNEQFF.

Written as DNA, the CDR3 is TGTGCCAGCGCGTTGACCCCCTCGTCCAGCGGGCCGCAGTTCTTC. It encodes CASALTPSSSGPQFF. The chain recombines TRBV5-4 with TRBJ2-1; D may be TRBD2 (6 bases). CDR3 length equals 15 residues. Trimming stripped 7 bases from V and 12 bases from J, with 26 bases between. Germline-derived CDR1 and CDR2 are SGHNT and YYREEE (reference sequence).

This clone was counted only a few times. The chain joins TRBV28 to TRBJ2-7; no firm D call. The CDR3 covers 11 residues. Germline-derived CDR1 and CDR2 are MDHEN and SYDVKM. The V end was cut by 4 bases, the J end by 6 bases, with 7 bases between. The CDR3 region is CASSSPREQYF. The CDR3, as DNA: TGTGCCAGCAGTTCCCCCCGCGAGCAGTACTTC.

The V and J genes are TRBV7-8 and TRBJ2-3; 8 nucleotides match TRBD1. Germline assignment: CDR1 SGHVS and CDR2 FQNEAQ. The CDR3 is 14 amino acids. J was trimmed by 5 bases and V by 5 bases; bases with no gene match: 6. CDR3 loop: CASSPGQGLDTQYF. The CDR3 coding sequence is TGTGCCAGCAGCCCCGGACAGGGCTTAGATACGCAGTATTTT.

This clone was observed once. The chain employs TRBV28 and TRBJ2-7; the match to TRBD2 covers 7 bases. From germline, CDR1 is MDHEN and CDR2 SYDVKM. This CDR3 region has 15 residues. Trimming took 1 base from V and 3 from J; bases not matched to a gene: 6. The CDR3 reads CASSLSPSGNYEQYF. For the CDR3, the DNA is TGTGCCAGCAGTTTATCGCCCAGCGGGAACTACGAGCAGTACTTC.

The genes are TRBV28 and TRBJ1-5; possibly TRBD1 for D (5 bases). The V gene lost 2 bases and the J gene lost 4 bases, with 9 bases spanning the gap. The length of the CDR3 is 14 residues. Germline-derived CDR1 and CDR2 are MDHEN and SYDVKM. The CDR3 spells CASSLRQYNQPQHF. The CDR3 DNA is TGTGCCAGCAGTTTACGACAGTATAATCAGCCCCAGCATTTT. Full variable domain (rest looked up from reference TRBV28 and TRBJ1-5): DVKVTQSSRYLVKRTGEKVFLECVQDMDHENMFWYRQDPGLGLRLIYFSYDVKMKEKGDIPEGYSVSREKKERFSLILESASTNQTSMYLCASSLRQYNQPQHFGDGTRLSIL.

CDR3 DNA: TGTGCCAGCAGTTTAGGGGGGGACCCCCCGCCCCAGCATTTT. It yields the protein CASSLGGDPPPQHF. This chain uses TRBV28 with TRBJ1-5; D is possibly TRBD1 (5 bases). The ends were cut back, 2 bases at V and 9 bases at J, with 14 bases in the middle. Looked up from germline, CDR1 is MDHEN and CDR2 is SYDVKM. The CDR3 has 14 amino acids. The variable domain in full, with the rest retrieved from reference TRBV28 and TRBJ1-5, is DVKVTQSSRYLVKRTGEKVFLECVQDMDHENMFWYRQDPGLGLRLIYFSYDVKMKEKGDIPEGYSVSREKKERFSLILESASTNQTSMYLCASSLGGDPPPQHFGDGTRLSIL.

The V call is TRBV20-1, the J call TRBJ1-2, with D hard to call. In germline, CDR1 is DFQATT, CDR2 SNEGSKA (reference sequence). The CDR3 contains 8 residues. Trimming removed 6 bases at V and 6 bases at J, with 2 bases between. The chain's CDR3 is CSADGYTF. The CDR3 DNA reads TGCAGTGCGGATGGCTACACCTTC.

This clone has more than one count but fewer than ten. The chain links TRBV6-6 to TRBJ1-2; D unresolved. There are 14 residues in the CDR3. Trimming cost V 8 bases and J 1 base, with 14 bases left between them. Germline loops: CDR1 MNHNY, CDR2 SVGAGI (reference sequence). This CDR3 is CASCHLALNYGYTF. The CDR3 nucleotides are TGTGCCAGCTGTCACTTGGCACTTAACTATGGCTACACCTTC.

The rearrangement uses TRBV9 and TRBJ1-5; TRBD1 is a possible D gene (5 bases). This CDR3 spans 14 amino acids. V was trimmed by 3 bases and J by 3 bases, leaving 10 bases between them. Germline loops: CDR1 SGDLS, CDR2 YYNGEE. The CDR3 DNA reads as TGTGCCAGCAGCGCGGACACCACCAATCAGCCCCAGCATTTT. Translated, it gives CASSADTTNQPQHF.